The 29 T cell receptor beta chains below all came from one sample that was sequenced in a study of blood T cell repertoires in COVID-19. TCRdb's copy holds only in-frame clones and misses some; the assay was immunoSEQ multiplex PCR. The data show 65,000 to 95,000 clones, with around nine tenths seen just once and roughly 12% held by the top ten. The specimen was peripheral blood. These receptors originate from a man between 65 and 80 years old with active or convalescent COVID-19.

V and J are TRBV5-6 and TRBJ1-5; 10 bases line up with TRBD1. The germline gives CDR1 SGHDT, CDR2 YYEEEE. This CDR3 is 16 amino acids long. V lost 4 bases and J lost 1; bases outside the gene matches: 5. CDR3 residues: CASSRTGGRSNQPQHF. The CDR3 DNA reads as TGTGCCAGCAGCAGGACAGGGGGACGGAGCAATCAGCCCCAGCATTTT.

The J gene is TRBJ1-2, the V gene TRBV5-1; D is perhaps TRBD1 (5 bases). The CDR3 spans 14 residues. The V end lost 0 bases, the J end lost 3 bases, and 9 bases lay between the germline ends. CDR1 and CDR2 from the germline V gene are SGHRS and YFSETQ. CDR3 protein: CASSLEGFDYGYTF. CDR3 bases: TGCGCCAGCAGCTTGGAGGGGTTCGACTATGGCTACACCTTC.

This clone appeared a few times. V usage is TRBV5-8 and J usage is TRBJ1-6; 8 bases agree with TRBD1. The germline V gene has CDR1 SGHTS and CDR2 YDEGEE. V was clipped by 3 bases and J by 11 bases; unmatched bases: 10. This CDR3 is 15 amino acids long. The CDR3 bases are TGTGCCAGCAGCTCAGGACAGGGAACCACGCCACCCCTCCACTTT. The encoded protein is CASSSGQGTTPPLHF.

The V and J genes are TRBV7-2 and TRBJ1-2; 11 nucleotides align to TRBD1. Germline CDR1 SGHTA, CDR2 FQGNSA. V lost 5 bases and J lost 0; bases outside the gene matches: 11. The CDR3 runs 18 residues. The CDR3: CASSGRTGGILANYGYTF. CDR3 bases: TGTGCCAGCAGCGGTCGGACAGGGGGCATCCTTGCTAACTATGGCTACACCTTC.

CDR3 bases: TGTGCCAGCAGCGGTGGGACACCCTTAAATCAGCCCCAGCATTTT. This translates into CASSGGTPLNQPQHF. The chain uses TRBV5-5 and TRBJ1-5; weak D call: TRBD1 (6 bases). The V gene's germline CDR1 is SGHKS and CDR2 YYEKEE (reference sequence). V was cut by 4 bases and J by 4 bases, with 15 bases left in between. The CDR3 is 15 amino acids.

The gene calls are TRBV19 and TRBJ1-2, with D possibly TRBD1 on 5 matching bases. Trimming removed 3 bases at V and 8 bases at J, with 10 bases between. The CDR3 loop spans 12 amino acids. Germline V CDR1 and CDR2: LNHDA, SQIVND (reference sequence). The CDR3 spells CASSIGAPGYTF. For the CDR3, the DNA is TGTGCCAGTAGTATTGGGGCGCCGGGCTACACCTTC.

The rearrangement links TRBV6-5 to TRBJ1-1, with 8 positions matching TRBD1. V dropped 10 bases and J dropped 4; count of bases not matched to a gene: 8. Germline CDR1 is MNHEY and CDR2 is SVGAGI. The CDR3 sequence is 13 residues long. The CDR3 nucleotides are TGTGCCATAACGGACAGGGTTGGCACTGAAGCTTTCTTT. The encoded protein is CAITDRVGTEAFF.

This chain joins TRBV10-1 and TRBJ2-7; 9 nucleotides line up with TRBD1. The germline V gene has CDR1 WNHNN and CDR2 SYGVQD (reference sequence). The J segment lost 3 bases and the V segment lost 3 bases, leaving 9 bases of the junction unmatched. The CDR3 length is 16 residues. DNA of the CDR3: TGCGCCAGCAGTGAACGATTCCGGGACAGGGACTACGAGCAGTACTTC. It specifies CASSERFRDRDYEQYF.

V is TRBV27 and J is TRBJ2-7; the D gene is possibly TRBD1 (6 bases). Germline CDR1 and CDR2: MNHEY and SMNVEV (reference sequence). V was clipped by 5 bases and J by 3 bases, with 14 bases between them. There are 14 residues in the CDR3. CDR3 region: CASSLRTESYEQYF. As DNA, the CDR3 is TGTGCCAGCAGTCTTAGGACAGAAAGCTACGAGCAGTACTTC.

V is TRBV11-3 and J is TRBJ2-1; D ambiguous. The germline V gene has CDR1 SGHNT and CDR2 YENEEA. There are 15 residues in the CDR3. V lost 1 base and J 6 bases, leaving 13 bases between the germline ends. The CDR3 reads CASSLGAAAINEQFF. The CDR3, as DNA: TGTGCCAGCAGCTTAGGGGCTGCCGCAATCAATGAGCAGTTCTTC.

In the case of this clone: Mismatch with germline at one junction end may stem from a read error. This chain joins TRBV11-2 and TRBJ1-6; no clear D gene. CDR1 SGHAT and CDR2 FQNNGV come from the germline V gene. The CDR3 has 8 amino acids. CDR3 in amino acids: CASSGRDF. CDR3 coding DNA: TGTGCCAGCAGCGGGCGGGACTTT.

This chain joins TRBV18 and TRBJ1-5; the D gene is possibly TRBD1 (6 bases). Germline V lookup: CDR1 KGHSH, CDR2 LQKENI. The length of the CDR3 is 15 residues. V lost 3 bases to trimming and J lost 8 bases, with 17 bases between them. The CDR3 coding sequence is TGTGCCAGCTCACCTGACGGACAGCCCAGCAAGCCCCAGCATTTT. Translated, it gives CASSPDGQPSKPQHF.

The chain recombines TRBV7-9 with TRBJ1-5, with D unresolved. Germline V lookup: CDR1 SEHNR, CDR2 FQNEAQ (reference sequence). The CDR3 has 13 amino acids. With 5 bases removed from V and 9 bases from J, the gap between germline ends came to 14 bases. The CDR3 DNA is TGTGCCAGCAGCCCGGGTTTACTAGGGCCCCAGCATTTT. Its translation: CASSPGLLGPQHF.

The J gene is TRBJ1-2, the V gene TRBV2; 8 bases map to TRBD1. Germline values: CDR1 SNHLY, CDR2 FYNNEI. The CDR3 covers 13 residues. V lost 3 bases, J lost 6 bases, and 3 bases stayed unmatched. The CDR3 bases are TGTGCCAGCAGTGATCCAGGGGGCGATGGCTACACCTTC. This encodes CASSDPGGDGYTF.

The chain recombines TRBV19 with TRBJ1-1; 7 bases map to TRBD1. The CDR3 sequence is 14 residues long. The V gene's germline CDR1 is LNHDA and CDR2 SQIVND (reference sequence). The V and J ends lost 4 bases and 1 base, in that order; junction bases with no gene match: 3. The CDR3 here is CASSTRTGNTEAFF. As DNA, the CDR3 is TGTGCCAGTAGTACGAGGACAGGGAACACTGAAGCTTTCTTT.

The rearrangement uses TRBV19 and TRBJ1-5, with a weak D call TRBD1 (5 bases). Per germline, CDR1 LNHDA and CDR2 SQIVND (reference sequence). Trimming left V 5 bases short and J 0 bases short, with 11 bases between. CDR3 length: 15 residues. CDR3 sequence: CASSFSGGSNQPQHF. The CDR3 DNA follows: TGTGCCAGTAGTTTCTCGGGGGGTAGCAATCAGCCCCAGCATTTT.

CDR3: CASSPNRGHTEAFF. The CDR3 DNA reads as TGTGCCAGCTCACCTAACAGGGGGCACACTGAAGCTTTCTTT. The V and J genes are TRBV18 and TRBJ1-1; TRBD1 agrees at 9 bases. CDR1 and CDR2 from the germline V gene are KGHSH and LQKENI. V lost 3 bases, J lost 3 bases, and 2 bases stayed unmatched. The CDR3 length is 14 residues.

The V call is TRBV29-1, the J call TRBJ2-7; 8 bases are shared with TRBD2. The CDR3 is 14 residues long. V shed 3 bases, J shed 2 bases, and the junction held 6 bases outside the gene matches. Germline V gene sequence: CDR1 SQVTM, CDR2 ANQGSEA. The CDR3 here is CSVEGAGATYEQYF. Written as DNA, the CDR3 is TGCAGCGTTGAGGGAGCGGGGGCGACCTACGAGCAGTACTTC.

The table lists this clone with a count of one. The rearrangement joins TRBV3-1 (or the pseudogene TRBV3-2) to TRBJ1-2; D possibly corresponds to TRBD1 (5 bases). Germline assignment: CDR1 LGHDT and CDR2 YNNKEL (reference sequence). V lost 1 base, J lost 3 bases, and 15 bases lay in between. This CDR3 region has 16 residues. The CDR3 loop reads CASSQVPGNGDYGYTF. The CDR3 nucleotides are TGTGCCAGCAGCCAAGTCCCAGGGAACGGTGACTATGGCTACACCTTC.

V is TRBV2 and J is TRBJ1-2, with D uncertain. Between the trimmed V and J ends, which lost 8 bases and 2 bases, there was a span of 18 bases. This CDR3 region has 15 residues. From germline, CDR1 is SNHLY and CDR2 FYNNEI. The CDR3 region is CASSLEPRGNYGYTF. CDR3 bases: TGTGCCAGCTCGTTAGAACCGAGAGGCAACTATGGCTACACCTTC.

The chain is built from TRBV7-3 and TRBJ1-6, with 8 bases identical to TRBD1. The V and J ends lost 0 bases and 4 bases, in that order; junction bases with no gene match: 2. The CDR3 has 16 amino acids. The germline V gene encodes CDR1 SGHTA and CDR2 FQGTGA. The CDR3 region is CASSLTRTGYNSPLHF. The CDR3 DNA sequence: TGTGCCAGCAGCTTAACAAGGACAGGGTATAATTCACCCCTCCACTTT.

The rearrangement uses TRBV7-9 and TRBJ2-7; TRBD1 might be the D (5 bases). V was trimmed by 4 bases and J by 4 bases, leaving 20 bases between them. Germline V CDR1 and CDR2: SEHNR, FQNEAQ (reference sequence). This CDR3 comprises 16 residues. CDR3 nucleotide sequence: TGTGCCAGCAGCTCGAAGGCTAGTGGCAGGGCATACGAGCAGTACTTC. Translating gives CASSSKASGRAYEQYF.

The chain couples TRBV30 to TRBJ2-3, with a weak D call TRBD2 (5 bases). Germline V CDR1 and CDR2: GTSNPN, SVGIG (reference sequence). Trimming shortened V by 8 bases and J by 0 bases, and 24 bases separated the two germline ends. This CDR3 comprises 17 residues. This CDR3 is CAANKDLRGTSTDTQYF. The CDR3 DNA reads TGTGCCGCAAACAAGGATCTACGGGGTACTAGCACAGATACGCAGTATTTT. The variable domain in full, completed from reference TRBV30 and TRBJ2-3, reads SQTIHQWPATLVQPVGSPLSLECTVEGTSNPNLYWYRQAAGRGLQLLFYSVGIGQISSEVPQNLSASRPQDRQFILSSKKLLLSDSGFYLCAANKDLRGTSTDTQYFGPGTRLTVL.

The chain recombines TRBV9 with TRBJ1-2, with 7 nucleotides matching TRBD1. There are 15 residues in the CDR3. Trimming at V came to 3 bases and at J to 6 bases, leaving 11 bases not matched to a gene. Germline loops: CDR1 SGDLS, CDR2 YYNGEE. The CDR3 DNA sequence: TGTGCCAGCAGCGCACGGACAGGCCAGAGTGATGGCTACACCTTC. It encodes CASSARTGQSDGYTF.

This chain joins TRBV14 and TRBJ1-2, with D tentatively TRBD1 (5 bases). This CDR3 has 15 amino acids. Germline V lookup: CDR1 SGHDN, CDR2 FVKESK. V was trimmed by 4 bases and J by 4 bases, leaving 16 bases between them. CDR3 amino acids: CASSRTLGTVYGYTF. CDR3 DNA sequence: TGTGCCAGCAGCCGCACCCTAGGGACTGTCTATGGCTACACCTTC.

This chain links TRBV9 with TRBJ1-1; 11 bases align to TRBD1. Germline lookup yields CDR1 SGDLS and CDR2 YYNGEE. This CDR3 contains 14 residues. V was clipped by 3 bases and J by 5 bases; unmatched bases: 3. The CDR3 region is CASSDGTGGTEAFF. The CDR3 bases are TGTGCCAGCAGCGACGGGACAGGGGGGACTGAAGCTTTCTTT.

The V gene is TRBV6-2 or TRBV6-3, the J gene TRBJ1-1; D may be TRBD1 (5 bases). Germline V gene sequence: CDR1 MNHEY, CDR2 SVGEGT. V lost 1 base and J lost 8, with 14 bases in between. CDR3 length: 14 amino acids. The CDR3: CASSYFSGNMEAFF. The CDR3 nucleotides read TGTGCCAGCAGTTACTTTTCAGGGAATATGGAAGCTTTCTTT.

The chain combines TRBV2 with TRBJ1-5, with D perhaps matching TRBD1 (6 bases). This CDR3 is 14 amino acids long. The V and J ends lost 5 bases and 7 bases respectively, with 15 bases between them. From germline, CDR1 is SNHLY and CDR2 FYNNEI. DNA for the CDR3: TGTGCCAGCAGTCTGGTGGGGGCCGGGCAGCCCCAGCATTTT. Translated, it gives CASSLVGAGQPQHF.

This clone was observed a few times. CDR3 amino acids: CASSRQSYNSPLHF. For the CDR3, the DNA is TGTGCCAGCAGTCGACAGTCCTATAATTCACCCCTCCACTTT. The genes are TRBV6-5 and TRBJ1-6, with a tentative D call TRBD1 (5 bases). Germline V gene sequence: CDR1 MNHEY, CDR2 SVGAGI. The CDR3 is 14 residues long. Trimming stripped 5 bases from V and 1 base from J, with 6 bases between.